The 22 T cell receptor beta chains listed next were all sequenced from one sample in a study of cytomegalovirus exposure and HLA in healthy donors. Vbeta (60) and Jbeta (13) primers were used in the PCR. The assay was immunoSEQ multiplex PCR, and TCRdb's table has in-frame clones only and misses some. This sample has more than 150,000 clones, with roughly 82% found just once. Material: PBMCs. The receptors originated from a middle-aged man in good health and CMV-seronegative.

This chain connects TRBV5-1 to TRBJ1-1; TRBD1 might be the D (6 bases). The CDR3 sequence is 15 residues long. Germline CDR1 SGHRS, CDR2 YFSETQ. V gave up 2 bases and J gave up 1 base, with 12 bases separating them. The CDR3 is CASSLPQGPNTEAFF. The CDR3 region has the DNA TGCGCCAGCAGCTTACCACAGGGACCGAACACTGAAGCTTTCTTT.

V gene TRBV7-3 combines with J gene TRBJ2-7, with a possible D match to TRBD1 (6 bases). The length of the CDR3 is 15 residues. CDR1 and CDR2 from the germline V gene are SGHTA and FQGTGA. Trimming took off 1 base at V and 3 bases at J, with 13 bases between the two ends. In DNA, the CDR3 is TGTGCCAGCAGCTTAAGAGACGGGACAAGCTACGAGCAGTACTTC. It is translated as CASSLRDGTSYEQYF.

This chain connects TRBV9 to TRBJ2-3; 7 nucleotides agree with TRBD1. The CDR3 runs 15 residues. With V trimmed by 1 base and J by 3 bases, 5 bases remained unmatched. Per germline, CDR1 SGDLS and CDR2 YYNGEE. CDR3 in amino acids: CASSVKGAGTDTQYF. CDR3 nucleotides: TGTGCCAGCAGCGTAAAGGGGGCAGGTACAGATACGCAGTATTTT.

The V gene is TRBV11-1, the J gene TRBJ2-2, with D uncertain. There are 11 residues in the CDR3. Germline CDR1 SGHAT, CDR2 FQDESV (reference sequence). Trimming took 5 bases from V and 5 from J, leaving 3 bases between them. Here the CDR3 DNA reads TGTGCCAGCAGCCCAACCGGGGAGCTGTTTTTT. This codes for CASSPTGELFF.

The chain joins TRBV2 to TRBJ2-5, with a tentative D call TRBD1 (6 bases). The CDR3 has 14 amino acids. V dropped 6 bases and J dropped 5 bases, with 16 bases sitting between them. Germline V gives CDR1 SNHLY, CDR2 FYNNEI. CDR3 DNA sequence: TGTGCCAGCAGCGAGGTGGGGGCTTGGGAGACCCAGTACTTC. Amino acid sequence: CASSEVGAWETQYF.

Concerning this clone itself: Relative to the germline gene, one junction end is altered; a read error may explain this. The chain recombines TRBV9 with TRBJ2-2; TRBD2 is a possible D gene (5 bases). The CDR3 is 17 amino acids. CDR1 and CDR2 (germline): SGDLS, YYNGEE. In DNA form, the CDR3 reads TGTGCCAGCAGCGCGAGAGCGAGCGGTACGAACACCGAGGAGCTGTTTTTT. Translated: CASSARASGTNTEELFF.

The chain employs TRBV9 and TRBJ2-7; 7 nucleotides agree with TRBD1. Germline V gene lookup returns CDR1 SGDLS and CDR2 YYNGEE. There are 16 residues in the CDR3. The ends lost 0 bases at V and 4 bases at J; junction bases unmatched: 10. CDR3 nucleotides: TGTGCCAGCAGCGTAGCCGGGAAGGGGGCTATTTACGAGCAGTACTTC. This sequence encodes CASSVAGKGAIYEQYF.

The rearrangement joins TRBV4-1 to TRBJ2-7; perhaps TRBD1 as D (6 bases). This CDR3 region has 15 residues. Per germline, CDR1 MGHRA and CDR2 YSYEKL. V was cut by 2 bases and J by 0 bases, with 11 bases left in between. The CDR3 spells CASSQPDRSSYEQYF. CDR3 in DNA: TGCGCCAGCAGCCAACCTGACAGGAGCTCCTACGAGCAGTACTTC.

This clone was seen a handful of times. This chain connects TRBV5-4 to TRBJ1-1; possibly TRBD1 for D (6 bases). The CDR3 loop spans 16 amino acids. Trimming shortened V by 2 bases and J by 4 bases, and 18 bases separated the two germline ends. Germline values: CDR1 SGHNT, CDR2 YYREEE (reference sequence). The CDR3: CASSFGATGRSTEAFF. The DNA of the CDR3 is TGTGCCAGCAGCTTTGGGGCCACAGGGAGAAGCACTGAAGCTTTCTTT. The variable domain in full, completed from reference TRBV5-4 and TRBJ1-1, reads ETGVTQSPTHLIKTRGQQVTLRCSSQSGHNTVSWYQQALGQGPQFIFQYYREEENGRGNFPPRFSGLQFPNYSSELNVNALELDDSALYLCASSFGATGRSTEAFFGQGTRLTVV.

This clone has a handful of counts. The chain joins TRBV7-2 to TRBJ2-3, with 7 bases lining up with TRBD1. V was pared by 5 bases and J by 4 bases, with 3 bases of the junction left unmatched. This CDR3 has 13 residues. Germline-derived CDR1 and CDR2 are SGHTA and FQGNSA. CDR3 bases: TGTGCCAGCAGCCCGACAGGGCCAGATACGCAGTATTTT. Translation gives CASSPTGPDTQYF.

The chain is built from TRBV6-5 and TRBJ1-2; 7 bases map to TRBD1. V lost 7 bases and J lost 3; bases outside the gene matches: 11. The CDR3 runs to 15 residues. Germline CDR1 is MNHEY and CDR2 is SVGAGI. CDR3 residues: CASTYRAGGDYGYTF. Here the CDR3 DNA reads TGTGCCAGCACCTACCGGGCAGGGGGTGACTATGGCTACACCTTC.

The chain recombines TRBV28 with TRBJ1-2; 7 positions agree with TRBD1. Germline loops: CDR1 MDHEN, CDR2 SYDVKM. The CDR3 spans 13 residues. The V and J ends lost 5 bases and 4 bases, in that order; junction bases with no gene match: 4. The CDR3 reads CASSPRQGYGYTF. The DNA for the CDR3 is TGTGCCAGCAGTCCGAGACAGGGCTATGGCTACACCTTC.

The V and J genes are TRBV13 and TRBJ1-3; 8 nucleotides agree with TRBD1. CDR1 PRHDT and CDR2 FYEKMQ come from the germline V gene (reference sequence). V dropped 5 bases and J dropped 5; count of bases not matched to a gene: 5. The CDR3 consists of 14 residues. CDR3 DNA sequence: TGTGCCAGCAGCGACCAGGGGGCCAGAAACACCATATATTTT. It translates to CASSDQGARNTIYF.

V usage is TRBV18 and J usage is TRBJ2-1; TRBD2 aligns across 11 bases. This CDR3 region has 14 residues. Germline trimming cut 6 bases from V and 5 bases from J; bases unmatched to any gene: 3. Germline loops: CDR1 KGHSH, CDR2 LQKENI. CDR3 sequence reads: CASSSTSGDNEQFF. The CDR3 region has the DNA TGTGCCAGCTCCTCGACTAGCGGGGACAATGAGCAGTTCTTC.

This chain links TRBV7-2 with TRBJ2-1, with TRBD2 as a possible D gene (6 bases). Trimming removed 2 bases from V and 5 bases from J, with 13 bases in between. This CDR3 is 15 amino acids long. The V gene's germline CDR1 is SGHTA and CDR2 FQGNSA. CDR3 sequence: CASSLFSGLNNEQFF. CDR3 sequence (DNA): TGTGCCAGCAGCTTATTTTCGGGACTCAACAATGAGCAGTTCTTC.

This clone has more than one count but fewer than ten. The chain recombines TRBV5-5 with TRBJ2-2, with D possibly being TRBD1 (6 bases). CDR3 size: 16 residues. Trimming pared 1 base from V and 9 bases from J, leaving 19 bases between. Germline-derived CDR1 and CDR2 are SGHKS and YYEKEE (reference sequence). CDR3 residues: CASSLIQGSNPRELFF. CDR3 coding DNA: TGTGCCAGCAGCTTGATTCAGGGGTCAAATCCCAGGGAGCTGTTTTTT.

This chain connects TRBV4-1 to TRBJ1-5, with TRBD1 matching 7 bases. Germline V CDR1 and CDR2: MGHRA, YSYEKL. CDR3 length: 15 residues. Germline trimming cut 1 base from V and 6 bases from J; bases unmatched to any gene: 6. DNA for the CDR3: TGCGCCAGCAGCCAAGGCCACAGGGGAGTTCAGCCCCAGCATTTT. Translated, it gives CASSQGHRGVQPQHF.

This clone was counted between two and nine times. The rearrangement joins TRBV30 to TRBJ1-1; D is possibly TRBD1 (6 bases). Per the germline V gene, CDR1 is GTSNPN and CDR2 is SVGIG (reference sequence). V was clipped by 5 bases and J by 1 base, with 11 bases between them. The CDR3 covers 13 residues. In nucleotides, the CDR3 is TGTGCCTGGGGCCGGGACACGAACACTGAAGCTTTCTTT. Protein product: CAWGRDTNTEAFF.

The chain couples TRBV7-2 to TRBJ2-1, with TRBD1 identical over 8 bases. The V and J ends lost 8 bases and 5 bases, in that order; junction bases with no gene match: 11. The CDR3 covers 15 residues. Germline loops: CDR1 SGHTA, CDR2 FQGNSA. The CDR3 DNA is TGTGCCAGCCCCTCCCGGACAGGGCCTAACAATGAGCAGTTCTTC. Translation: CASPSRTGPNNEQFF.

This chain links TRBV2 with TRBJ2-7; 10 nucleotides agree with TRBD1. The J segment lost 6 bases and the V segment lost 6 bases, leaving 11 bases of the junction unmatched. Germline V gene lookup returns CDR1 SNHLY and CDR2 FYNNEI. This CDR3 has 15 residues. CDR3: CASSGGQGVLAEQYF. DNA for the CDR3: TGTGCCAGCAGCGGCGGACAGGGGGTTTTGGCCGAGCAGTACTTC. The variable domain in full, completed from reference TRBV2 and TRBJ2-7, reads EPEVTQTPSHQVTQMGQEVILRCVPISNHLYFYWYRQILGQKVEFLVSFYNNEISEKSEIFDDQFSVERPDGSNFTLKIRSTKLEDSAMYFCASSGGQGVLAEQYFGPGTRLTVT.

CDR3 amino acids: CASSLQSPRADTQYF. The CDR3 DNA reads TGTGCCAGTAGTCTCCAATCCCCCAGGGCAGATACGCAGTATTTT. The J gene is TRBJ2-3, the V gene TRBV19; tentatively, D is TRBD1 (5 bases). Trimming cost V 5 bases and J 4 bases, with 16 bases left between them. The CDR3 consists of 15 residues. The germline V gene encodes CDR1 LNHDA and CDR2 SQIVND (reference sequence).

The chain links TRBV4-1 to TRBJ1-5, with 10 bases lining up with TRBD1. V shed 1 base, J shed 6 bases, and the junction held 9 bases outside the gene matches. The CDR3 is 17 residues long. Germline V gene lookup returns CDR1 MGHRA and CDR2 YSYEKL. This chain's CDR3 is CASSQVGTGEWVQPQHF. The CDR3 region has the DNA TGCGCCAGCAGCCAAGTAGGGACAGGGGAATGGGTTCAGCCCCAGCATTTT.